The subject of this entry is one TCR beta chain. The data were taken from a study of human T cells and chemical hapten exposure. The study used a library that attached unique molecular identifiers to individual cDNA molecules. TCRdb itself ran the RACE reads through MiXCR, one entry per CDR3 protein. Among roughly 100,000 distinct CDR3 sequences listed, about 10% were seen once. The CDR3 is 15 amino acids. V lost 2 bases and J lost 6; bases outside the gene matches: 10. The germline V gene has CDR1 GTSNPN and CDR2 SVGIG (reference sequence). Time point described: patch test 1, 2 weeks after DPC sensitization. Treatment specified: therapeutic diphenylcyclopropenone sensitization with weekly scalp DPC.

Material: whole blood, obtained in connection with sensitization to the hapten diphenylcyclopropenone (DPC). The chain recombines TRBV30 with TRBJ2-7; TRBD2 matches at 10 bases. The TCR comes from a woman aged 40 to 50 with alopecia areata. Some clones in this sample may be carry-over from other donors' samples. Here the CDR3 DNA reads TGTGCCTGGAGTCGGCCTAGCGGGAGAAGAGGCGAGCAGTACTTC. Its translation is CAWSRPSGRRGEQYF.